The next 30 T cell receptor beta chains were all read from a single sample in a study of PD-L1 blockade in urothelial cancer listed by TCRdb under 2017. The sample's time point label, decoded: pretreatment peripheral blood. Preparation of the library involved the immunoSEQ multiplex PCR assay. TCRdb mirrors the immuneACCESS table, restricted to in-frame sequences. Some clones are absent from its copies; in checked studies, under half trace to an unresolved V gene, and the reason for the others is unknown. The sample table records more than 55,000 clones; roughly 79% of these occur just once. The ten largest clones add up to around 6% of the sample. The input for sequencing was PBMCs, taken around atezolizumab (anti-PD-L1) treatment. These receptors all come from a man aged 70 or older with urothelial cancer.

The rearrangement uses TRBV11-1 and TRBJ2-7, with 9 positions matching TRBD1. CDR1 is SGHAT, CDR2 FQDESV, per germline (reference sequence). J lost 5 bases, V lost 5 bases, and 7 bases had no gene match. The CDR3 is made up of 14 amino acids. The CDR3 nucleotides are TGTGCCAGCAGCCGAGGGACAGGGTTTGACGAGCAGTACTTC. Translating gives CASSRGTGFDEQYF.

The chain links TRBV2 to TRBJ2-1, with 8 bases lining up with TRBD2. The CDR3 contains 15 residues. Germline loops: CDR1 SNHLY, CDR2 FYNNEI. V lost 8 bases and J lost 9; bases outside the gene matches: 15. CDR3 loop: CASGSERGPAIEQFF. CDR3 nucleotide sequence: TGTGCCAGCGGTTCCGAGCGGGGGCCGGCAATTGAGCAGTTCTTC.

This chain's CDR3 is CASSLKPIQTGAYEQYF. The CDR3, as DNA: TGTGCCAGCAGTTTAAAACCCATTCAGACAGGGGCGTACGAGCAGTACTTC. This chain links TRBV27 with TRBJ2-7; 8 positions agree with TRBD1. Per the germline V gene, CDR1 is MNHEY and CDR2 is SMNVEV (reference sequence). This CDR3 comprises 17 residues. The J segment lost 4 bases and the V segment lost 2 bases, leaving 13 bases of the junction unmatched.

The chain links TRBV5-4 to TRBJ1-2; D remains unclear. The CDR3 runs 14 residues. Germline CDR1 is SGHNT and CDR2 is YYREEE (reference sequence). Trimming shortened V by 0 bases and J by 3 bases, and 9 bases separated the two germline ends. CDR3 in amino acids: CASSLGPPDYGYTF. CDR3 coding DNA: TGTGCCAGCAGCTTGGGTCCACCGGACTATGGCTACACCTTC.

The rearrangement links TRBV2 to TRBJ2-1; TRBD1 matches 7 bases. Germline assignment: CDR1 SNHLY and CDR2 FYNNEI. This CDR3 has 15 amino acids. V was pared by 7 bases and J by 0 bases, with 6 bases of the junction left unmatched. The CDR3 spells CASNEQGPSYNEQFF. The CDR3 bases are TGTGCCAGCAACGAACAGGGGCCCTCCTACAATGAGCAGTTCTTC.

The chain uses TRBV4-1 and TRBJ1-3; 10 bases align to TRBD1. The V gene's germline CDR1 is MGHRA and CDR2 YSYEKL. Germline trimming cut 1 base from V and 1 base from J; bases unmatched to any gene: 7. The CDR3 is 18 residues long. The CDR3 bases are TGCGCCAGCAGCCAAGTCGCCTCGGGACAGGGGTCTGGAAACACCATATATTTT. Translating it yields CASSQVASGQGSGNTIYF.

This chain joins TRBV5-4 and TRBJ1-6, with D perhaps matching TRBD1 (6 bases). This CDR3 spans 15 amino acids. Germline lookup yields CDR1 SGHNT and CDR2 YYREEE (reference sequence). V was cut by 1 base and J by 7 bases, with 12 bases left in between. CDR3 bases: TGTGCCAGCAGCTTGACAGGGATGGGGAATTCACCCCTCCACTTT. Translation: CASSLTGMGNSPLHF.

The chain recombines TRBV4-3 with TRBJ2-7; 7 bases map to TRBD2. Germline CDR1 LGHNA, CDR2 YSLEER. The CDR3 runs 17 residues. J was trimmed by 1 base and V by 3 bases; bases with no gene match: 12. The CDR3 spells CASSHGLGGGKSYEQYF. The CDR3 DNA follows: TGCGCCAGCAGCCACGGTCTCGGCGGGGGAAAGTCCTACGAGCAGTACTTC.

This chain connects TRBV19 to TRBJ2-1; 7 bases map to TRBD2. The V segment lost 6 bases and the J segment 9 bases; nucleotides outside the gene matches: 8. Germline V CDR1 and CDR2: LNHDA, SQIVND (reference sequence). The CDR3 contains 13 residues. For the CDR3, the DNA is TGTGCCAGTAGCCCCCAAGCGGGGCCTGAGCAGTTCTTC. It yields the protein CASSPQAGPEQFF.

The rearrangement uses TRBV7-3 and TRBJ2-1; 10 positions match TRBD2. The germline V gene has CDR1 SGHTA and CDR2 FQGTGA. The trim removed 5 bases at V and 8 bases at J, leaving 9 bases unmatched. The CDR3 runs 15 residues. The CDR3 sequence is CASSPPSGSFYEQFF. As DNA, the CDR3 is TGTGCCAGCAGCCCCCCTAGCGGGAGTTTTTATGAGCAGTTCTTC.

This sequence joins TRBV5-6 and TRBJ2-1, with TRBD2 matching 8 bases. The CDR3 is made up of 14 amino acids. Germline CDR1 is SGHDT and CDR2 is YYEEEE. Trimming removed 4 bases from V and 5 bases from J; junction bases left unmatched: 5. The DNA of the CDR3 is TGTGCCAGCAGCATAGCGGGGCCGGACAATGAGCAGTTCTTC. This sequence encodes CASSIAGPDNEQFF.

The chain links TRBV5-5 to TRBJ2-4; D is perhaps TRBD2 (6 bases). There are 14 residues in the CDR3. V dropped 0 bases and J dropped 7 bases, with 11 bases sitting between them. The germline CDR1 and CDR2 sequences are SGHKS and YYEKEE (reference sequence). This CDR3 is CASSLDGTSNIQYF. Written as DNA, the CDR3 is TGTGCCAGCAGCTTGGATGGGACTTCGAACATTCAGTACTTC. Using reference TRBV5-5 and TRBJ2-4 for the parts outside the CDR3, the full variable domain is DAGVTQSPTHLIKTRGQQVTLRCSPISGHKSVSWYQQVLGQGPQFIFQYYEKEERGRGNFPDRFSARQFPNYSSELNVNALLLGDSALYLCASSLDGTSNIQYFGAGTRLSVL.

This clone occurred once. The J gene is TRBJ2-7, the V gene TRBV11-2, with a tentative D call TRBD1 (5 bases). The length of the CDR3 is 16 residues. The germline V gene has CDR1 SGHAT and CDR2 FQNNGV. The V gene lost 0 bases and the J gene lost 0 bases, with 12 bases spanning the gap. The CDR3: CASSLERGRSSYEQYF. DNA of the CDR3: TGTGCCAGCAGCTTAGAAAGGGGCCGTAGCTCCTACGAGCAGTACTTC.

The chain is built from TRBV7-2 and TRBJ2-1; tentatively, D is TRBD1 (6 bases). V shed 3 bases and J shed 4 bases, with 10 bases lying between them. The CDR3 has 14 residues. Germline CDR1 and CDR2: SGHTA and FQGNSA. CDR3 sequence reads: CASSLRTEYNEQFF. DNA of the CDR3: TGTGCCAGCAGCTTGCGGACAGAGTACAATGAGCAGTTCTTC.

The rearrangement uses TRBV29-1 and TRBJ2-7; tentative D call: TRBD2 (6 bases). The CDR3 contains 14 residues. Germline V gene lookup returns CDR1 SQVTM and CDR2 ANQGSEA. Trimming shortened V by 6 bases and J by 2 bases, and 17 bases separated the two germline ends. The CDR3 coding sequence is TGCAGCGTGAGGGACTCCCTCAACCCCTACGAGCAGTACTTC. It yields the protein CSVRDSLNPYEQYF.

This clone was found a few times. The J gene is TRBJ1-1, the V gene TRBV12-5; unclear D gene. Germline V gives CDR1 LGHNT, CDR2 FRNRAP. The CDR3 extends over 12 amino acids. The V end lost 5 bases, the J end lost 3 bases, and 7 bases lay between the germline ends. The CDR3: CASGPPDTEAFF. The CDR3 region has the DNA TGTGCTAGTGGTCCTCCTGACACTGAAGCTTTCTTT. The full variable domain, completed using reference TRBV12-5 and TRBJ1-1, is DARVTQTPRHKVTEMGQEVTMRCQPILGHNTVFWYRQTMMQGLELLAYFRNRAPLDDSGMPKDRFSAEMPDATLATLKIQPSEPRDSAVYFCASGPPDTEAFFGQGTRLTVV.

V is TRBV18 and J is TRBJ1-5; 7 positions agree with TRBD1. The length of the CDR3 is 17 residues. CDR1 and CDR2 (germline): KGHSH, LQKENI. J gave up 6 bases and V 0 bases, and 11 bases lay outside the gene matches. DNA for the CDR3: TGTGCCAGCTCACCACCCTTTGGACAGGCAGGGGGTCAGCCCCAGCATTTT. Amino acid sequence: CASSPPFGQAGGQPQHF.

The chain is built from TRBV7-8 and TRBJ1-1; the D gene is possibly TRBD1 (5 bases). V was trimmed by 7 bases and J by 1 base, leaving 7 bases between them. Germline V lookup: CDR1 SGHVS, CDR2 FQNEAQ. The CDR3 covers 12 residues. CDR3 sequence (DNA): TGTGCCAGCACTAGGGGGAACACTGAAGCTTTCTTT. Encoded protein: CASTRGNTEAFF.

This sequence joins TRBV7-9 and TRBJ1-1; 12 nucleotides line up with TRBD1. The trim removed 6 bases at V and 6 bases at J, leaving 5 bases unmatched. Germline-derived CDR1 and CDR2 are SEHNR and FQNEAQ (reference sequence). This CDR3 is 14 amino acids long. Here the CDR3 reads CASRGTGGRAEAFF. The CDR3 bases are TGTGCCAGCAGGGGGACAGGGGGCAGGGCTGAAGCTTTCTTT.

The chain couples TRBV5-1 to TRBJ1-4; TRBD1 might be the D (6 bases). The CDR3 runs to 16 residues. Germline V lookup: CDR1 SGHRS, CDR2 YFSETQ. Trimming stripped 4 bases from V and 1 base from J, with 14 bases between. The CDR3 DNA follows: TGCGCCAGCAGCCTGGGACACCTGGAAACTAATGAAAAACTGTTTTTT. It specifies CASSLGHLETNEKLFF. Looking up the rest from reference TRBV5-1 and TRBJ1-4 gives the full variable domain: KAGVTQTPRYLIKTRGQQVTLSCSPISGHRSVSWYQQTPGQGLQFLFEYFSETQRNKGNFPGRFSGRQFSNSRSEMNVSTLELGDSALYLCASSLGHLETNEKLFFGSGTQLSVL.

The rearrangement joins TRBV27 to TRBJ1-2; possible D gene TRBD1, 6 bases. Looked up from germline, CDR1 is MNHEY and CDR2 is SMNVEV (reference sequence). This CDR3 spans 14 amino acids. Trimming stripped 3 bases from V and 5 bases from J, with 13 bases between. CDR3 sequence reads: CASSLGRGTYGYTF. In DNA form, the CDR3 reads TGTGCCAGCAGTTTGGGCAGGGGTACATATGGCTACACCTTC.

V gene TRBV7-2 combines with J gene TRBJ1-1; maybe TRBD1 (6 bases). V was shortened by 0 bases and J by 5 bases, with 10 bases between the two germline ends. The CDR3 spans 14 residues. From germline, CDR1 is SGHTA and CDR2 FQGNSA. DNA for the CDR3: TGTGCCAGCAGCTTAGCGGCCAGGGGTACTGAAGCTTTCTTT. It codes for CASSLAARGTEAFF.

The chain joins TRBV6-1 to TRBJ2-7; 8 nucleotides align to TRBD1. This CDR3 is 14 amino acids long. CDR1 is MNHNS, CDR2 SASEGT, per germline. J lost 2 bases, V lost 6 bases, and 6 bases had no gene match. CDR3 amino acids: CASSAGTGTYEQYF. In DNA, the CDR3 is TGTGCCAGCAGCGCCGGGACAGGCACCTACGAGCAGTACTTC.

V is TRBV4-3 and J is TRBJ2-7; perhaps TRBD1 as D (6 bases). CDR1 is LGHNA and CDR2 is YSLEER in the germline V gene. Trimming took off 0 bases at V and 4 bases at J, with 13 bases between the two ends. The CDR3 consists of 15 residues. The CDR3 DNA reads TGCGCCAGCAGCCAAGAGAACAGGGTGGTGTACGAGCAGTACTTC. It yields the protein CASSQENRVVYEQYF.

The V call is TRBV5-1, the J call TRBJ2-7; TRBD2 aligns across 7 bases. CDR3 length: 14 amino acids. J gave up 6 bases and V 4 bases, and 10 bases lay outside the gene matches. The V gene's germline CDR1 is SGHRS and CDR2 YFSETQ. CDR3 bases: TGCGCCAGCAGCATGGGATCGACTAGCAGCGAGCAGTACTTC. This codes for CASSMGSTSSEQYF. Drawing the rest from reference TRBV5-1 and TRBJ2-7, the complete variable domain is KAGVTQTPRYLIKTRGQQVTLSCSPISGHRSVSWYQQTPGQGLQFLFEYFSETQRNKGNFPGRFSGRQFSNSRSEMNVSTLELGDSALYLCASSMGSTSSEQYFGPGTRLTVT.

The chain combines TRBV28 with TRBJ1-1; tentative D call: TRBD1 (6 bases). The CDR3 is 15 residues long. Germline lookup yields CDR1 MDHEN and CDR2 SYDVKM. The V end was cut by 7 bases, the J end by 4 bases, with 19 bases between. The DNA of the CDR3 is TGTGCCAGCACCGCGAGGACCGGGGGGCTCACTGAAGCTTTCTTT. This gives the protein CASTARTGGLTEAFF.

The chain joins TRBV19 to TRBJ1-3; no firm D call. CDR1 and CDR2 (germline): LNHDA, SQIVND (reference sequence). The CDR3 has 15 amino acids. The V and J ends lost 3 bases and 0 bases respectively, with 9 bases between them. Here the CDR3 reads CASSISGYSGNTIYF. Here the CDR3 DNA reads TGTGCCAGTAGTATTTCAGGTTACTCTGGAAACACCATATATTTT.

There are a few counts of this clone. The rearrangement joins TRBV7-9 to TRBJ1-1, with D unclear. The CDR3 has 12 amino acids. CDR1 and CDR2 (germline): SEHNR, FQNEAQ (reference sequence). The germline V and J ends were trimmed by 1 base and 7 bases, with 7 bases remaining between them. CDR3: CASSLDKIEAFF. The CDR3 DNA is TGTGCCAGCAGCTTAGACAAGATTGAAGCTTTCTTT.

This clone was picked up a small number of times. The V call is TRBV2, the J call TRBJ1-5, with D maybe TRBD1 (6 bases). This CDR3 is 15 amino acids long. The V gene lost 3 bases and the J gene lost 6 bases, with 15 bases spanning the gap. The germline V gene has CDR1 SNHLY and CDR2 FYNNEI. The CDR3 coding sequence is TGTGCCAGCAGTGATAGGGACAAAGGGACTCAGCCCCAGCATTTT. Protein sequence: CASSDRDKGTQPQHF.

The rearrangement uses TRBV5-6 and TRBJ2-3, with D hard to call. V lost 4 bases, J lost 1 base, and 13 bases lay in between. Germline loops: CDR1 SGHDT, CDR2 YYEEEE. The CDR3 extends over 15 amino acids. CDR3 region: CASSQYGIRTDTQYF. DNA for the CDR3: TGTGCCAGCAGCCAATATGGCATCCGCACAGATACGCAGTATTTT.